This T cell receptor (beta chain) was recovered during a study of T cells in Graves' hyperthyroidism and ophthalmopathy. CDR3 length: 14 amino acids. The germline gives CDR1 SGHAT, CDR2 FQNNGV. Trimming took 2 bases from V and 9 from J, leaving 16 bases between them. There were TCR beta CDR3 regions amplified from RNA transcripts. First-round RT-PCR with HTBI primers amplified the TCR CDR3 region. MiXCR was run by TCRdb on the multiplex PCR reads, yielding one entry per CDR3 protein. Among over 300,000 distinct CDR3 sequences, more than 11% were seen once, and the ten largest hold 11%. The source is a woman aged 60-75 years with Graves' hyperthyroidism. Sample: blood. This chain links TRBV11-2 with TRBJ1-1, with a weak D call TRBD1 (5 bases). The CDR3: CASSLSAGLGQAFF. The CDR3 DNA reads TGTGCCAGCAGCTTATCGGCAGGGTTGGGACAAGCTTTCTTT.